This TCR beta chain was found in a study of cytomegalovirus exposure and HLA in healthy donors. 60 Vbeta and 13 Jbeta primers were used in PCR. Measured with immunoSEQ multiplex PCR; TCRdb has only the in-frame clones, and not every one. The sample carries 150,000 or so clones, about 79% recorded once. The CDR3 is made up of 14 amino acids. Germline lookup yields CDR1 MNHEY and CDR2 SMNVEV (reference sequence). A note on this clone: An end of the junction does not agree with germline; a read error may underlie this.

The sequencing sample was made of PBMCs. This receptor was identified in a female donor in good health and CMV-seronegative. The gene calls are TRBV27 and TRBJ1-1; 7 bases agree with TRBD1. This CDR3 reads CASTLRGGRSEAFF. The CDR3, as DNA: TGTGCCAGCACTTTACGAGGGGGCCGTTCCGAAGCTTTCTTT.